This T cell receptor (beta chain) was identified during a study of blood T cell repertoires in COVID-19. CDR1 MNHNS and CDR2 SASEGT come from the germline V gene. The CDR3 totals 15 residues. Trimming shortened V by 3 bases and J by 3 bases, and 9 bases separated the two germline ends. Assay used: immunoSEQ multiplex PCR; TCRdb lists only in-frame clones, some missing. This table holds roughly 51,000 clones, about 86% found once. V usage is TRBV6-1 and J usage is TRBJ1-6; D gene ambiguous. This receptor was identified in a woman of 80 years or more with acute or convalescent COVID-19. The sequencing input was peripheral blood. Written as DNA, the CDR3 is TGTGCCAGCAGTGACGGACGGGACTATAATTCACCCCTCCACTTT. Protein product: CASSDGRDYNSPLHF.